The clone carrying this T cell receptor beta chain was detected ten times or more. Arm-PCR of CDR3 regions and iRepertoire HTBI primers were the basis on which TCR beta libraries were built. A single record per CDR3 protein comes from TCRdb applying MiXCR to the multiplex PCR reads. This table holds hundreds of thousands of distinct CDR3 sequences, roughly 13% found once. This sample stems from a study of regulatory T cells in long-lasting Graves disease. The time point denotes: newly diagnosed GD, antithyroid drugs for less than 3 months. The TCR library used RNA extracted from PBMCs. The CDR3 covers 13 residues. Germline CDR1 reads MNHEY; CDR2 reads SMNVEV (reference sequence). The V and J ends lost 2 bases and 6 bases, in that order; junction bases with no gene match: 3. These data also featured in a second study, about T cells in Graves' hyperthyroidism and ophthalmopathy. That source notes: Lactation, pregnancy, other autoimmune disease or uncontrolled infection excluded patients. The TCR CDR3 was amplified in a first-round RT-PCR using the HTBI primer set.

The sequenced sample was peripheral blood mononuclear cells (PBMCs), obtained at new diagnosis, from a patient treated with antithyroid drugs. The rearrangement joins TRBV27 to TRBJ2-7; 8 bases align to TRBD1. The TCR sequence derives from a man aged 25-45 years with Graves disease. CDR3 bases: TGTGCCAGCAGTTTAAGGACAGGGTCCGAGCAGTACTTC. It is translated as CASSLRTGSEQYF.